The 5 T cell receptor beta chains below were found in one sample sequenced in a study of cytomegalovirus exposure and HLA in healthy donors. This PCR relied on a set of 60 Vbeta primers and 13 Jbeta primers. The data were produced by immunoSEQ multiplex PCR, yet TCRdb's version contains in-frame clones alone and is incomplete. The profile shows about 200,000 clones, approximately 79% of them singletons. Sequencing was carried out using PBMCs. The receptors derive from a girl aged 2 to 10 in good health and CMV-seronegative.

The chain couples TRBV2 to TRBJ2-7; D might be TRBD1 (8 bases). V was cut by 8 bases and J by 6 bases, with 14 bases left in between. This CDR3 spans 12 amino acids. Germline V gene lookup returns CDR1 SNHLY and CDR2 FYNNEI. For the CDR3, the DNA is TGTGCCAGCGAACAGGGGGGGGTCGAGCAGTACTTC. It is translated as CASEQGGVEQYF.

V usage is TRBV19 and J usage is TRBJ2-7; 7 bases are shared with TRBD2. From germline, CDR1 is LNHDA and CDR2 SQIVND (reference sequence). The CDR3 runs to 13 residues. Trimming took 4 bases from V and 5 from J; bases not matched to a gene: 5. The CDR3 nucleotides read TGTGCCAGTAGTAAGGGACTATGGAACGAGCAGTACTTC. Amino acids: CASSKGLWNEQYF.

V is TRBV18 and J is TRBJ2-5, with D unclear. Germline assignment: CDR1 KGHSH and CDR2 LQKENI. V was shortened by 3 bases and J by 5 bases, with 10 bases between the two germline ends. This CDR3 has 13 amino acids. The CDR3 loop reads CASSPGREETQYF. The CDR3 DNA reads TGTGCCAGCTCACCGGGCAGAGAGGAGACCCAGTACTTC.

V and J are TRBV4-1 and TRBJ2-7, with D possibly being TRBD1 (6 bases). The V gene's germline CDR1 is MGHRA and CDR2 YSYEKL. V was shortened by 4 bases and J by 5 bases, with 18 bases between the two germline ends. The CDR3 totals 15 residues. The CDR3 sequence is CASSPRTGPSDEQYF. CDR3 nucleotide sequence: TGCGCCAGCAGCCCCAGAACAGGGCCAAGCGACGAGCAGTACTTC.

The CDR3 DNA is TGCAGCGTCGTACAGGGGGCCGGGGAGCTGTTTTTT. This encodes CSVVQGAGELFF. The chain is built from TRBV29-1 and TRBJ2-2; 8 nucleotides agree with TRBD1. CDR1 and CDR2 from the germline V gene are SQVTM and ANQGSEA. Losses at the gene ends were 6 bases for V and 6 bases for J; bases not matched to a gene: 3. The CDR3 consists of 12 residues.